This record concerns one T cell receptor beta chain sequence. What it recognizes is unknown. TCRdb reprocessed the reads with MiXCR, giving one entry per CDR3 protein. In the table there are about half a million distinct CDR3 sequences, 33% of which are singletons. The germline CDR1 and CDR2 sequences are SGHAT and FQNNGV. The CDR3 spans 15 residues. V shed 1 base and J shed 2 bases, with 9 bases lying between them. These data belong to a study of T cell repertoires in cytomegalovirus infection. On the study more broadly: From public TCR beta signatures came an indication of both CMV infection and matching HLA type.

The chain recombines TRBV11-2 with TRBJ2-1; D gene uncertain. The sequenced sample was cultured PBMCs, obtained from culture after CMV antigen stimulation. The source is a human donor in good health (CMV status not recorded). Some clones in this sample may be carry-over from other donors' samples. Here the CDR3 reads CASSLVPRTYNEQFF. For the CDR3, the DNA is TGTGCCAGCAGCTTAGTCCCCAGGACCTACAATGAGCAGTTCTTC.